This record covers a single T cell receptor (beta chain). The antigen is undetermined. Germline CDR1 and CDR2: SGHDN and FVKESK. The CDR3 runs to 16 residues. Trimming removed 2 bases at V and 7 bases at J, with 18 bases between. This record comes from a study of PD-1 blockade in classical Hodgkin lymphoma. General study results and limits: Complete responders matched newly diagnosed patients in baseline diversity. The drivers behind the repertoire differences, possibly disease activity or prior therapy, remain undefined.

Profiling relied on immunoSEQ multiplex PCR, and the TCRdb table lists in-frame clones only, not all of them. The repertoire consists of 98,000 or so clones, with roughly nine tenths occurring once and the leading ten covering 20%. All trial patients relapsed after autologous stem cell transplantation. This sequence originates from a human donor with classical Hodgkin lymphoma. V is TRBV14 and J is TRBJ2-4, with TRBD2 as a possible D gene (6 bases). The source material was peripheral blood mononuclear cells (PBMCs), sampled before the second cycle of nivolumab. As DNA, the CDR3 is TGTGCCAGCAGCCAATTATCCGGTGGGGGGATTAACATTCAGTACTTC. It specifies CASSQLSGGGINIQYF.